These 17 T cell receptor beta chains share one sample of origin, sequenced in a study of shared clonotypes between healthy human individuals. The protocol was immunoSEQ multiplex PCR, while the TCRdb copy is restricted to in-frame clones and leaves out a portion. The table records roughly 1,000,000 clones, 78% of them present only once. The material sequenced was memory CD4+ T cells from PBMCs. Subset given: CD45RA-negative fraction. The receptors here all came from a man aged 18 to 29 in good health. Some clones in this sample may be carry-over from other donors' samples.

This clone has just a few counts. This chain connects TRBV12-5 to TRBJ1-2; 7 nucleotides match TRBD1. V lost 1 base and J lost 2; bases outside the gene matches: 4. From germline, CDR1 is LGHNT and CDR2 FRNRAP. CDR3 size: 15 residues. The CDR3 DNA sequence: TGTGCTAGTGGTTTGGGACAGGGTAGGAACTATGGCTACACCTTC. This translates into CASGLGQGRNYGYTF.

The chain is built from TRBV9 and TRBJ1-1; 9 bases line up with TRBD1. V was pared by 0 bases and J by 4 bases, with 10 bases of the junction left unmatched. Germline CDR1 reads SGDLS; CDR2 reads YYNGEE. The CDR3 is 17 amino acids. In nucleotides, the CDR3 is TGTGCCAGCAGCGTAGGATTGAACAGGGGGCTTGTCACTGAAGCTTTCTTT. Protein: CASSVGLNRGLVTEAFF.

This clone appeared a few times. The V gene is TRBV7-3, the J gene TRBJ2-3, with D possibly being TRBD2 (5 bases). Germline V gene data show CDR1 as SGHTA and CDR2 as FQGTGA. V dropped 0 bases and J dropped 4 bases, with 11 bases sitting between them. This CDR3 has 15 amino acids. The CDR3 DNA follows: TGTGCCAGCAGCTTAACTCTGGGCGGGCCAGATACGCAGTATTTT. This encodes CASSLTLGGPDTQYF.

The V gene is TRBV11-2, the J gene TRBJ2-7, with TRBD2 identical over 8 bases. CDR1 and CDR2 (germline): SGHAT, FQNNGV. With V trimmed by 3 bases and J by 3 bases, 7 bases remained unmatched. The CDR3 consists of 15 residues. Here the CDR3 reads CASSFLGLAGYEQYF. CDR3 nucleotides: TGTGCCAGCAGCTTCCTGGGCCTAGCGGGCTACGAGCAGTACTTC.

The rearrangement links TRBV10-2 to TRBJ1-1, with a weak D call TRBD1 (5 bases). CDR1 and CDR2 from the germline V gene are WSHSY and SAAADI. The CDR3 is 15 residues long. Between the trimmed V and J ends, which lost 7 bases and 3 bases, there was a span of 18 bases. The CDR3 loop reads CASTPRRVSDTEAFF. In nucleotides, the CDR3 is TGCGCCAGCACCCCCCGCAGGGTGTCGGACACTGAAGCTTTCTTT.

The chain employs TRBV30 and TRBJ2-2; D perhaps matches TRBD1 (6 bases). Trimming pared 2 bases from V and 5 bases from J, leaving 15 bases between. In germline, CDR1 is GTSNPN, CDR2 SVGIG (reference sequence). The CDR3 is 15 amino acids. The CDR3 sequence is CAWSRGRGRTGELFF. DNA for the CDR3: TGTGCCTGGAGTAGGGGCAGGGGTAGGACCGGGGAGCTGTTTTTT.

As for this clone: Distinct nucleotide sequences in the sample also encode this CDR3. The V and J genes are TRBV18 and TRBJ1-1; D is unresolved. This CDR3 spans 13 amino acids. The V and J ends lost 3 bases and 3 bases respectively, with 8 bases between them. Germline V CDR1 and CDR2: KGHSH, LQKENI. CDR3 DNA: TGTGCCAGCTCACCTAACCGGGACACTGAAGCTTTCTTT. Protein sequence: CASSPNRDTEAFF.

This clone was observed a handful of times. The CDR3, as DNA: TGTGCCAGCAGCTTTCTCAGCGTGAACACTGAAGCTTTCTTT. It codes for CASSFLSVNTEAFF. The chain carries TRBV7-9 and TRBJ1-1; D not certain. The CDR3 length is 14 residues. Germline values: CDR1 SEHNR, CDR2 FQNEAQ (reference sequence). V lost 3 bases and J 0 bases, leaving 8 bases between the germline ends.

This rearrangement joins TRBV6-1 to TRBJ2-3; D is uncertain. The CDR3 spans 14 residues. The germline V gene encodes CDR1 MNHNS and CDR2 SASEGT. With 8 bases removed from V and 0 bases from J, the gap between germline ends came to 12 bases. CDR3 loop: CASRPDGSTDTQYF. The CDR3 DNA is TGTGCCAGCCGGCCCGATGGGAGCACAGATACGCAGTATTTT.

This clone has only one observation. V and J are TRBV4-1 and TRBJ2-1; TRBD1 might be the D (6 bases). The V gene's germline CDR1 is MGHRA and CDR2 YSYEKL. The CDR3 contains 14 residues. The ends were cut back, 4 bases at V and 7 bases at J, with 14 bases in the middle. The CDR3 spells CASSPLGAGNEQFF. The CDR3 DNA reads as TGCGCCAGCAGCCCCCTGGGGGCTGGGAATGAGCAGTTCTTC.

The V gene is TRBV5-6, the J gene TRBJ1-2; TRBD1 matches 9 bases. Germline V CDR1 and CDR2: SGHDT, YYEEEE. Losses at the gene ends were 4 bases for V and 3 bases for J; bases not matched to a gene: 10. The CDR3 contains 16 residues. The CDR3 DNA is TGTGCCAGCAGCCCGAGGACAGGGGCATACCACTATGGCTACACCTTC. Encoded protein: CASSPRTGAYHYGYTF.

The chain employs TRBV5-1 and TRBJ2-5; 10 bases match TRBD2. Germline loops: CDR1 SGHRS, CDR2 YFSETQ. The V segment lost 0 bases and the J segment 5 bases; nucleotides outside the gene matches: 4. The CDR3 has 15 residues. The CDR3 nucleotides are TGCGCCAGCAGCTTGGCCCCTAGCGGGAGTGAGACCCAGTACTTC. It codes for CASSLAPSGSETQYF.

V and J are TRBV5-5 and TRBJ2-5; a possible D gene is TRBD2 (6 bases). Trimming left V 0 bases short and J 2 bases short, with 11 bases between. The CDR3 consists of 15 residues. CDR1 and CDR2 from the germline V gene are SGHKS and YYEKEE (reference sequence). The CDR3 is CASSLAGAGQETQYF. The CDR3 nucleotides are TGTGCCAGCAGCTTGGCTGGGGCGGGGCAAGAGACCCAGTACTTC. Full variable domain (missing parts from reference TRBV5-5 and TRBJ2-5): DAGVTQSPTHLIKTRGQQVTLRCSPISGHKSVSWYQQVLGQGPQFIFQYYEKEERGRGNFPDRFSARQFPNYSSELNVNALLLGDSALYLCASSLAGAGQETQYFGPGTRLLVL.

The rearrangement links TRBV2 to TRBJ1-5; D uncertain. The CDR3 loop spans 14 amino acids. The germline V and J ends were trimmed by 7 bases and 4 bases, with 14 bases remaining between them. CDR1 is SNHLY, CDR2 FYNNEI, per germline. CDR3 residues: CASTWAELNQPQHF. Here the CDR3 DNA reads TGTGCCAGCACCTGGGCAGAACTTAATCAGCCCCAGCATTTT. Complete variable domain (other parts from reference TRBV2 and TRBJ1-5): EPEVTQTPSHQVTQMGQEVILRCVPISNHLYFYWYRQILGQKVEFLVSFYNNEISEKSEIFDDQFSVERPDGSNFTLKIRSTKLEDSAMYFCASTWAELNQPQHFGDGTRLSIL.

About this clone: Compared with germline, one end of the junction differs, possibly owing to a read error. This chain uses TRBV30 with TRBJ1-1; 8 bases agree with TRBD1. Germline-derived CDR1 and CDR2 are GTSNPN and SVGIG (reference sequence). The CDR3 is made up of 13 amino acids. The CDR3 region is CARRGQANTEAFF. The CDR3 DNA reads as TGTGCCCGGAGGGGACAGGCGAACACTGAAGCTTTCTTT.

The rearrangement uses TRBV2 and TRBJ1-4, with D possibly being TRBD1 (6 bases). The CDR3 sequence is 16 residues long. Trimming cost V 5 bases and J 5 bases, with 18 bases left between them. Germline assignment: CDR1 SNHLY and CDR2 FYNNEI. The CDR3 nucleotides are TGTGCCAGCAGTTCCCAGTACGGGGGCGCGAATGAAAAACTGTTTTTT. It is translated as CASSSQYGGANEKLFF.

The chain has TRBV28 and TRBJ2-1, with D possibly matching TRBD2 (6 bases). V lost 5 bases and J lost 6, with 20 bases in between. Germline values: CDR1 MDHEN, CDR2 SYDVKM. The CDR3 has 16 residues. This CDR3 is CASSPRLEPTVNEQFF. CDR3 sequence (DNA): TGTGCCAGCAGTCCACGACTAGAACCTACCGTCAATGAGCAGTTCTTC.